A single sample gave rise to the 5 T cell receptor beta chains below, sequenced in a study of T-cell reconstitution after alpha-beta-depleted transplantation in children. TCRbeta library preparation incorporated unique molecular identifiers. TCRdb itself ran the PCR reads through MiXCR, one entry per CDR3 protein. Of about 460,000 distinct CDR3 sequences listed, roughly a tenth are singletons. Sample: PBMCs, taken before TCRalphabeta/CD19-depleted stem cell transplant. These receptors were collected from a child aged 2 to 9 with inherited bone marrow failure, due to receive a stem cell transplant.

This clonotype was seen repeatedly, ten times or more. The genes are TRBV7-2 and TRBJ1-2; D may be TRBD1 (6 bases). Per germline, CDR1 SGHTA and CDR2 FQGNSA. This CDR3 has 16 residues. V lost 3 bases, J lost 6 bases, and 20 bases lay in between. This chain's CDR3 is CASSFRNAPGAHGYTF. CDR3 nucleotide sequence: TGTGCCAGCAGCTTTAGAAACGCTCCAGGGGCGCATGGCTACACCTTC.

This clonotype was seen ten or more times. Here the CDR3 reads CASSLGRILGDEQFF. CDR3 sequence (DNA): TGTGCCAGCAGCTTAGGCAGGATTCTAGGCGATGAGCAGTTCTTC. The J gene is TRBJ2-1, the V gene TRBV7-2; D gene ambiguous. Trimming removed 1 base from V and 8 bases from J, with 15 bases in between. Germline CDR1 SGHTA, CDR2 FQGNSA. This CDR3 is built from 15 residues.

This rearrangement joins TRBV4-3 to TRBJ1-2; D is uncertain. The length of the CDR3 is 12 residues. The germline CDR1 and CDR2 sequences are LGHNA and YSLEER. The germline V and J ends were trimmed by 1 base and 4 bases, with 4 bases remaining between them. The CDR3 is CASSQASYGYTF. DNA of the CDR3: TGCGCCAGCAGCCAAGCGTCCTATGGCTACACCTTC.

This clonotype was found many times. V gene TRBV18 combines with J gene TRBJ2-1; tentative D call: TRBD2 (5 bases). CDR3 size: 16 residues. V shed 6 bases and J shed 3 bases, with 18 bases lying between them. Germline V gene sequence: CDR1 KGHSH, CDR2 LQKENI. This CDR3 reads CASSIEGGIVYNEQFF. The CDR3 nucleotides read TGTGCCAGCTCTATAGAGGGCGGAATCGTCTACAATGAGCAGTTCTTC.

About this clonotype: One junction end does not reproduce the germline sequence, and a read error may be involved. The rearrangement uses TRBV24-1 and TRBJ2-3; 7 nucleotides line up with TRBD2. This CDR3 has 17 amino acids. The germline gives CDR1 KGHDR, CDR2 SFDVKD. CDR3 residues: CATSDWTSGVSTDMQYF. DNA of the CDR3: TGTGCCACCAGTGACTGGACCAGCGGGGTTAGCACAGATATGCAGTATTTT.